Following are 3 T cell receptor beta chains from one sample sequenced in a study of blood T cell repertoires in COVID-19. Assay: immunoSEQ multiplex PCR; the TCRdb copy retains only in-frame clones and omits some. The table lists about 400,000 clones, roughly 90% of them singletons. Sequenced sample: PBMCs or T cells enriched from blood (not recorded which). These receptors were taken from a woman in her 40s with acute COVID-19.

The rearrangement links TRBV2 to TRBJ1-2; D is perhaps TRBD1 (6 bases). Trimming pared 8 bases from V and 3 bases from J, leaving 13 bases between. This CDR3 has 13 amino acids. Germline V gene lookup returns CDR1 SNHLY and CDR2 FYNNEI. The CDR3 bases are TGTGCCAGCGGACAGCAGGGATACTATGGCTACACCTTC. Translation: CASGQQGYYGYTF.

The rearrangement uses TRBV19 and TRBJ2-7; D might be TRBD1 (6 bases). Germline V CDR1 and CDR2: LNHDA, SQIVND (reference sequence). V was shortened by 3 bases and J by 0 bases, with 15 bases between the two germline ends. The length of the CDR3 is 16 residues. CDR3 residues: CASSISQGPSSYEQYF. The DNA for the CDR3 is TGTGCCAGTAGTATTTCTCAGGGGCCCAGCTCCTACGAGCAGTACTTC.

The rearrangement uses TRBV10-2 and TRBJ2-1; 11 bases line up with TRBD2. This CDR3 is built from 15 residues. Germline CDR1 and CDR2: WSHSY and SAAADI. The V gene end was trimmed by 2 bases and the J gene end by 5 bases; junction bases not matched to a gene: 2. The CDR3 sequence: CASSEGLAGHNEQFF. The DNA of the CDR3 is TGCGCCAGCAGTGAGGGACTAGCGGGCCACAATGAGCAGTTCTTC.